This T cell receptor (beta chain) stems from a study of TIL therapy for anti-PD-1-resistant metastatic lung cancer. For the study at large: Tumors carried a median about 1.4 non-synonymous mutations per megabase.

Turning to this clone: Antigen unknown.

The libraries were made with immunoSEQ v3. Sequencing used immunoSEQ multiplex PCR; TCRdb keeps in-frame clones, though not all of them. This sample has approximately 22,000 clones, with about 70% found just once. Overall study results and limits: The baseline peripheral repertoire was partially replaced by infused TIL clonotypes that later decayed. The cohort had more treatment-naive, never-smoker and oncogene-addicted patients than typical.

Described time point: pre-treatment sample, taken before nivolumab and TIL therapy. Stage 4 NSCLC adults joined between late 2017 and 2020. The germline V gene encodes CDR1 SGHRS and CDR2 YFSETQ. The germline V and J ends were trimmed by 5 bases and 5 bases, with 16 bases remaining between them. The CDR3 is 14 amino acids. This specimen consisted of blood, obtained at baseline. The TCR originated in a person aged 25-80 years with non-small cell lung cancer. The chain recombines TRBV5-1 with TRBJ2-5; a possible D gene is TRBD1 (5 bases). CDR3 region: CASRRTGALETQYF. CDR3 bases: TGCGCCAGCAGGAGAACAGGCGCGTTGGAGACCCAGTACTTC.